This entry features one T cell receptor (beta chain) sequence. This sample was taken from a study of cytomegalovirus exposure and HLA in healthy donors. 60 Vbeta and 13 Jbeta primers were used in PCR. In the source study's methods: A later analysis tallied about 80 million unique TCR beta chains, 8.5 million to 11 million of them shared. Here immunoSEQ multiplex PCR was the method, and the copy in TCRdb shows in-frame clones only, minus some. The DNA was the basis for D and trimming; V, J and clone size are from that table. The sample holds about 140,000 clones; about two thirds are singletons and the top ten take around 9.3%. V shed 3 bases and J shed 0 bases, with 5 bases lying between them. Germline V gene data show CDR1 as MGHDK and CDR2 as SYGVNS. This CDR3 spans 13 amino acids.

This chain joins TRBV25-1 and TRBJ2-5; D gene ambiguous. This clonotype was obtained from a man aged 25 to 40 in good health and CMV-seropositive. Sequenced: PBMCs. CDR3: CASSEHNQETQYF. DNA of the CDR3: TGTGCCAGCAGTGAGCACAACCAAGAGACCCAGTACTTC.